This T cell receptor (beta chain) was found in a study of CD8+ T cells in alopecia areata. Treatment defined: oral pan-JAK inhibitor, 5-10 mg twice daily. This clone was recorded many times. Trimming pared 1 base from V and 10 bases from J, leaving 15 bases between. This CDR3 is 14 amino acids long. Germline lookup yields CDR1 SGHDT and CDR2 YYEEEE. RNA extraction was followed by reverse transcription into cDNA, which acted as the sequencing template. The table came from immunoSEQ multiplex PCR; TCRdb's copy has only in-frame clones and leaves some out. The sample has some 170,000 clones; less than 75% are singletons.

Sequenced material: CD4+ T cells sorted from blood, taken at approximately week 60, from a patient treated with tofacitinib. The chain employs TRBV5-6 and TRBJ2-1; perhaps TRBD2 as D (6 bases). This TCR was recovered from a human donor with alopecia areata. The DNA for the CDR3 is TGTGCCAGCAGCTTGAGGCTCGGGGGTCGGGAGCAGTTCTTC. It is translated as CASSLRLGGREQFF.